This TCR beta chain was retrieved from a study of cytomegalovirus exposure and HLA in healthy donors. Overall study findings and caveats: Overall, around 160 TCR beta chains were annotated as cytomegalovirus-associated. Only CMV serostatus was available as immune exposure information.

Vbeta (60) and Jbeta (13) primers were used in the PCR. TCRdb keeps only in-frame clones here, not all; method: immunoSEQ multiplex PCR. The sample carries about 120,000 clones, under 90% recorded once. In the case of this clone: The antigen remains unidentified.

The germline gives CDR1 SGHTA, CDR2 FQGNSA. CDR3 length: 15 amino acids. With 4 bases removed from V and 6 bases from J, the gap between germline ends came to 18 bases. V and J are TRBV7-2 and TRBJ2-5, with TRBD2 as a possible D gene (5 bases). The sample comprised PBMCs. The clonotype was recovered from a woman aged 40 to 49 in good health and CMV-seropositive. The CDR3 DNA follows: TGTGCCAGCAGCTCCCCCCTTGAGGGTCGTCAGACCCAGTACTTC. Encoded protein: CASSSPLEGRQTQYF.